A single sample is the source of the 3 T cell receptor beta chains below, sequenced in a study of T cells in women clearing cervical HPV infection. Sequencing was performed with immunoSEQ multiplex PCR; in TCRdb, only in-frame clones are kept and a portion is missing. Its clone listing holds about 36,000 clones. Sequenced sample: blood buffy coat. All receptors derive from a woman aged 18 to 75 with a cervical HPV16 infection that either progressed to CIN3+ or cleared (not recorded which).

Points on this clone: The read halts 3 residues ahead of the CDR3 end, with the missing end drawn from the germline J gene. The gene calls are TRBV10-3 and TRBJ1-2; D possibly corresponds to TRBD1 (6 bases). The V end was cut by 5 bases, the J end by 4 bases, with 17 bases between. The CDR3 is 15 residues long. Per the germline V gene, CDR1 is ENHRY and CDR2 is SYGVKD. The DNA read from the CDR3 is TGTGCCATCAGTCAATACAGGGAGGAGGTCTATGGC. Encoded protein: CAISQYREEVYG. The full CDR3 protein reads CAISQYREEVYGYTF.

Points on this clone: The observed sequence ends 3 residues before the CDR3 terminus, with the missing tail filled in from the germline J gene. The chain recombines TRBV6-2 or TRBV6-3 with TRBJ2-4; 9 bases fit TRBD1. The V gene end was trimmed by 7 bases and the J gene end by 1 base; junction bases not matched to a gene: 8. This CDR3 comprises 16 residues. Germline V gene sequence: CDR1 MNHEY, CDR2 SVGEGT. CDR3 DNA (partial): TGTGCCAGCACCGAAACCGGGACAGGGGCCAAAAACATT. It is translated as CASTETGTGAKNI. The whole CDR3 protein is CASTETGTGAKNIQYF.

About this clone: The read falls 3 residues short of the CDR3 end, and the missing part is taken from the germline J gene. The chain links TRBV12-3 or TRBV12-4 to TRBJ2-7, with D perhaps matching TRBD2 (5 bases). Trimming removed 7 bases at V and 6 bases at J, with 22 bases between. CDR3 length equals 15 residues. The chain's CDR3 is CASTTSEGSYSEQYF. Partial CDR3 DNA: TGTGCCAGCACCACCTCTGAGGGCTCCTATTCCGAG.